Sequencing of this T cell receptor (beta chain) was carried out in a study of cytomegalovirus exposure and HLA in healthy donors. Study results and caveats: Likely technical artifact: a cluster of highly shared sequence variants. The study flagged 150 to 200 TCR beta chains as cytomegalovirus-associated. According to an earlier analysis, most TCR beta V segments yielded productive rearrangements about 90% or about 30% of the time.

The CDR3 is 14 residues long. V lost 5 bases to trimming and J lost 2 bases; unmatched junction nucleotides: 5. Germline V lookup: CDR1 SGHTA, CDR2 FQGNSA. In regard to this clone: Antigen: not known.

PCR employed 60 Vbeta and 13 Jbeta primers. Assay: immunoSEQ multiplex PCR; the TCRdb copy retains only in-frame clones and omits some. The sample records roughly 67,000 clones, about 82% being singletons. This chain joins TRBV7-2 and TRBJ2-5; 7 bases fit TRBD1. What was sequenced was PBMCs. This sequence was found in a woman in her twenties or thirties in good health and CMV-seronegative. The CDR3 DNA reads TGTGCCAGCAGCCGCCAGGGACAGCAAGAGACCCAGTACTTC. It encodes CASSRQGQQETQYF.